This TCR beta chain was identified in a study of CD8 T cells in Susac syndrome (dated by TCRdb to between 2018 and 2020). Study-wide context: Among the Susac syndrome patients who were sequenced, clinically active disease was present in six and clinical remission was observed in fewer than 10. At blood withdrawal, Susac syndrome patients were either therapy-naive, taking corticosteroids (in some cases with IVIg as well), or taking IVIg alone. Repertoire sequencing was used to test whether CD8+ T cell activation and differentiation in Susac syndrome was antigen driven. Paper-wide results and their limitations: No clonal expansion was detected in the CD4+ T cell repertoire of Susac syndrome patients. The study acknowledged that relatively few individuals were included in the TCR sequencing and HLA analysis.

Turning to this clonotype: Its antigen remains unidentified. Base qualities were left out, and no much larger clone turns up one base away.

High-throughput TCR beta sequencing profiled peripheral blood CD8+ and CD4+ T cells from healthy donors, Susac syndrome patients and multiple sclerosis patients. The Susac syndrome patients fulfilled recently defined diagnostic criteria for either definite or probable disease. Bulk CD8+ and CD4+ T cells were purified by magnetic negative isolation, whereas CD8+ TEMRA cells were enriched by FACS. Blood was collected in EDTA tubes and processed within 24 hours, with PBMCs isolated through density gradient centrifugation. PBMCs intended for TCR sequencing were frozen in liquid nitrogen and were later thawed in a 37 degrees C water bath. The sorted or isolated CD4+, CD8+ and CD8+ TEMRA cells reached a purity of at least 90%. V and J lose 0 bases and 4 bases, and a span of 3 bases separates them. Via the germline V gene, CDR1 is KGHSH and CDR2 LQKENI. The CDR3 spans 12 residues, from the cysteine through the phenylalanine. Of all the DNA, just the CDR3 is kept, 36 bases in frame from base 1.

RNA was extracted with the RNeasy kit and roughly 0.45 to 1 ug was reverse transcribed using random hexamers. The immunoSEQ multiplex PCR assay, which covers 54 Vbeta and 13 Jbeta segments, was used to amplify TCR beta CDR3 regions. PCR amplification bias was corrected using a synthetic template baseline for primer optimization and computational correction. In the authors' own workflow: Reads were assigned to V, D and J genes according to IMGT and analyzed in immunoSEQ Analyzer, with only productive sequences retained. Clonality was computed as one minus Shannon entropy normalized by log2 of the number of productive unique sequences. For each patient and control, public and private clones were evaluated within the 100 most prevalent clones. Clones were defined as Susac-specific when absent from the healthy and MS cohorts, from approximately 1,100 published viral clones and from other ImmuneACCESS disease sequences. TCRdb handled the public reads itself, with Q25 trimming in fastp and clone calling in MiXCR, and kept productive beta chains. Under each unique CDR3 protein, matching rows form one entry showing the most common genes and DNA. The V and J calls come from TCRdb's annotation, not from the publication. This sample lists about 190,000 distinct CDR3 sequences; approximately 94% were detected once. The ten largest make up 0.09% to 0.1% of the sample.

The sequence links TRBV18 to TRBJ1-1; there is no confident call for the D gene. Sequencing input: CD4+ T cells from PBMCs. This clonotype was obtained from a human donor with Susac syndrome. The CDR3 here reads CASSPPGTEAFF. The bases are TGTGCCAGCTCACCACCCGGCACTGAAGCTTTCTTT.